The clone carrying this T cell receptor (beta chain) was counted at least ten times. This entry is derived from a study of blood T cell repertoires in COVID-19. Study background: COVID-19 samples from acute and convalescent phases originated in the United States, Italy and Spain. Nucleic acid was either cDNA or gDNA, and it came from T cells, B-cell-depleted T cells, or PBMCs.

TCRdb's table, derived via immunoSEQ multiplex PCR, lists solely in-frame clones and lacks some. Seen here are more than 100,000 clones, just over 70% observed once, and the top ten hold more than 0.65%. Sequencing used peripheral blood. The receptor was isolated from a human donor with acute or convalescent COVID-19. The donor label of this sample is uncertain.

The CDR3 spells CASSEAPGQASSYNSPLHF. The CDR3 DNA sequence: TGTGCCAGCAGTGAAGCGCCAGGGCAGGCGAGCTCCTATAATTCACCCCTCCACTTT. The rearrangement uses TRBV2 and TRBJ1-6; a possible D gene is TRBD1 (5 bases). The CDR3 runs 19 residues. The V end lost 0 bases, the J end lost 0 bases, and 15 bases lay between the germline ends. Germline V gene lookup returns CDR1 SNHLY and CDR2 FYNNEI.